The 2 T cell receptor beta chains listed next were all sequenced from one sample in a study of shared T cell receptors in the human thymus. The repertoire was sequenced with immunoSEQ multiplex PCR; TCRdb's copy has only in-frame clones and lacks some. This sample carries about 730,000 clones, 70% to 90% of them seen once, and the ten largest clones take about 0.0098%. This sample also belongs to another study, concerning human thymus T cells.

Sequencing input: thymocytes. The receptor source for this set is a girl less than two years old with a congenital heart defect.

This chain connects TRBV5-6 to TRBJ1-1; unclear D gene. The V end lost 0 bases, the J end lost 11 bases, and 5 bases lay between the germline ends. Germline V gene data show CDR1 as SGHDT and CDR2 as YYEEEE. CDR3 length: 10 residues. The CDR3 nucleotides read TGTGCCAGCAGCTTGGGCGAGGCTTTCTTT. It translates to CASSLGEAFF. Variable domain in full (rest from reference TRBV5-6 and TRBJ1-1): DAGVTQSPTHLIKTRGQQVTLRCSPKSGHDTVSWYQQALGQGPQFIFQYYEEEERQRGNFPDRFSGHQFPNYSSELNVNALLLGDSALYLCASSLGEAFFGQGTRLTVV.

The rearrangement links TRBV6-5 to TRBJ2-1; 9 bases are a match to TRBD2. The V segment lost 9 bases and the J segment 8 bases; nucleotides outside the gene matches: 8. The CDR3 has 13 residues. Germline lookup yields CDR1 MNHEY and CDR2 SVGAGI. The CDR3 bases are TGTGCCAGTGGGCAGCGGGAGGTCGATGAGCAGTTCTTC. Amino acids: CASGQREVDEQFF.